This T cell receptor (beta chain) was recorded in a study of Ad26.COV2.S vaccination and SARS-CoV-2 variants. Study results and caveats: It is possible that the TCR breadth and depth analyses underestimated the total T cell responses.

Looked up from germline, CDR1 is LNHNV and CDR2 is YYDKDF (reference sequence). This CDR3 region has 15 residues. V trimming: 2 bases; J trimming: 6 bases; junction bases outside the gene matches: 7. As to this clone: Its antigen is as yet unknown.

TCRdb's table, derived via immunoSEQ multiplex PCR, lists solely in-frame clones and lacks some. Of 300,000 to 400,000 clones in the sample, more than 75% were seen once. The treatment: 15 to 20 received Ad26.COV2.S at low or high dose, single or two shots; about 5 received placebo; per-sample allocation not given. Samples were taken on day 63 after the first vaccine or placebo injection. Boston hosted the donor, who was an adult aged 18-55 years. Expression of Wuhan-strain SARS-CoV-2 spike came from the Ad26 vector that formed the vaccine. The chain employs TRBV15 and TRBJ1-3; 7 positions match TRBD1. The source material was peripheral blood, sampled in a trial of Ad26.COV2.S vaccine versus placebo. The TCR originated in a person aged 18-65 years who received the Ad26.COV2.S COVID-19 vaccine or a placebo. For the CDR3, the DNA is TGTGCCACCAGCAGAACTACAGGGGTTGAAAACACCATATATTTT. Translation gives CATSRTTGVENTIYF. Looking up the rest from reference TRBV15 and TRBJ1-3 gives the full variable domain: DAMVIQNPRYQVTQFGKPVTLSCSQTLNHNVMYWYQQKSSQAPKLLFHYYDKDFNNEADTPDNFQSRRPNTSFCFLDIRSPGLGDTAMYLCATSRTTGVENTIYFGEGSWLTVV.